This T cell receptor (beta chain) was retrieved from a study of blood T cell repertoires in COVID-19. Study at large: From T cells, B-cell-depleted T cells, or PBMCs came the material, which was cDNA or gDNA.

The participants were between about 18 and 89 years old and came from 24 US areas. In the source study's methods: Amplification with reference gene primers provided the estimates of nucleated cell counts. Generated by immunoSEQ multiplex PCR, the TCRdb table keeps only in-frame clones and is missing some. The V and J calls and clone size come from that table; D and trimming were worked out from the DNA. The data contain roughly 150,000 clones, 80% of them singletons. The ends lost 5 bases at V and 10 bases at J; junction bases unmatched: 9. Germline-derived CDR1 and CDR2 are SGHTA and FQGNSA. This CDR3 is built from 15 residues.

This clonotype was sampled from a woman aged 60-70 years who had recovered from COVID-19. Sequencing was performed on PBMCs or T cells enriched from blood (not recorded which). V is TRBV7-2 and J is TRBJ2-1; 12 bases align to TRBD1. The CDR3 sequence: CASSQWDRGQSEQFF. CDR3 nucleotides: TGTGCCAGCAGCCAGTGGGACAGGGGGCAATCGGAGCAGTTCTTC.